The following is a T cell receptor (beta chain) sequence with its context. The data derive from a study of blood T cell repertoires in COVID-19. Study details: The United States, Italy and Spain were the sources of the acute and convalescent COVID-19 samples. Nucleic acid was either cDNA or gDNA, and it came from T cells, B-cell-depleted T cells, or PBMCs.

The junction had 3 bases not matched to a gene; V was cut back by 2 bases and J by 2 bases. The germline V gene has CDR1 SGHKS and CDR2 YYEKEE (reference sequence). This CDR3 has 15 amino acids. The authors' processing: Amplified reference gene primers provided the basis for estimating nucleated cell counts. Repertoires were generated with immunoSEQ multiplex PCR, while TCRdb's copy carries only in-frame clones and drops some. D and trimming come from the DNA, and the V and J calls and clone size come from that table. Found here are some 150,000 clones, 80% to 90% of them singletons; the top ten hold 2.5% to 4%.

The sequenced sample consisted of peripheral blood. The sequence was collected from a man in his sixties or seventies with acute or convalescent COVID-19. The chain employs TRBV5-5 and TRBJ2-7; 11 bases fit TRBD2. CDR3 nucleotides: TGTGCCAGCAGCTTCGGACTAGCGGGCGCCTACGAGCAGTACTTC. This gives the protein CASSFGLAGAYEQYF.